This TCR beta chain was sequenced during a study of blood T cell repertoires in COVID-19. Authors' data handling: From reference gene primer amplification, estimates of nucleated cell counts were derived. The assay was immunoSEQ multiplex PCR, and TCRdb's table has in-frame clones only and misses some. That table furnishes V, J and clone size, whereas the DNA furnished D and trimming. Here the sample spans about 95,000 clones, approximately 84% being singletons. The CDR3 has 14 residues. CDR1 and CDR2 (germline): LGHNA, YSLEER. Trimming took 0 bases from V and 5 from J, leaving 10 bases between them. The source is an elderly man with active or convalescent COVID-19. The sequenced material came from peripheral blood. The chain is built from TRBV4-3 and TRBJ1-1, with D perhaps matching TRBD1 (5 bases). CDR3 protein: CASSQDLRGTEAFF. CDR3 DNA sequence: TGCGCCAGCAGCCAAGATTTAAGGGGAACTGAAGCTTTCTTT.